The clone carrying this T cell receptor beta chain was picked up a small number of times. The junction differs from germline at one of its ends, possibly a read error. This record belongs to a study of Graves' ophthalmopathy and Graves' hyperthyroidism. Ophthalmopathy-affected donors exhibited moderate-to-severe activity, CAS ≥3, NOSPECS ≥4, and duration under 3 months. Amplified material comprised TCR beta CDR3 regions derived from RNA transcripts. An opening RT-PCR round employed HTBI primers and preceded a second-round multiplex PCR. TCRdb re-analysed the multiplex PCR reads in MiXCR, keeping a single row per CDR3 protein. The sample has 350,000 or so distinct CDR3 sequences; roughly a sixth are singletons. Germline CDR1 is SGHRS and CDR2 is YFSETQ. The CDR3 contains 11 residues.

The gene calls are TRBV5-1 and TRBJ2-7, with D possibly called TRBD1 or TRBD2 (6 bases each). The sequencing input was peripheral blood. This TCR was sampled from an adult man with Graves' ophthalmopathy. Here the CDR3 DNA reads TGCGCCAGCAGCTTGCCCGGGGGCACTCGATTC. Its translation is CASSLPGGTRF.